The 29 T cell receptor beta chains in this list originate from one sample, sequenced in a study of T cell clones after liver transplantation. TCRdb's copy holds only in-frame clones and misses some; the assay was immunoSEQ multiplex PCR. The sample has around 51,000 clones; roughly nine tenths are singletons. This material consisted of CD8+ T cells from blood, taken 12 months after liver transplant. All receptors come from a human patient who received a liver transplant. Some T cells may trace back to the graft donor.

V is TRBV5-6 and J is TRBJ2-1, with D perhaps TRBD2 (6 bases). Germline V lookup: CDR1 SGHDT, CDR2 YYEEEE. The ends were cut back, 1 base at V and 2 bases at J, with 10 bases in the middle. The CDR3 spans 15 residues. The CDR3 protein is CASSLLANPYNEQFF. Written as DNA, the CDR3 is TGTGCCAGCAGCTTGCTAGCGAACCCCTACAATGAGCAGTTCTTC.

The J gene is TRBJ2-4, the V gene TRBV7-8, with 7 bases that match TRBD2. Looked up from germline, CDR1 is SGHVS and CDR2 is FQNEAQ. V lost 1 base, J lost 3 bases, and 12 bases stayed unmatched. The CDR3 loop spans 18 amino acids. The CDR3 DNA sequence: TGTGCCAGCAGCTTAGAAGTAGGGGACTACTCGATCAAAAACATTCAGTACTTC. It specifies CASSLEVGDYSIKNIQYF.

This sequence joins TRBV6-6 and TRBJ2-7, with D possibly being TRBD1 (6 bases). There are 14 residues in the CDR3. The germline V and J ends were trimmed by 9 bases and 5 bases, with 20 bases remaining between them. Germline-derived CDR1 and CDR2 are MNHNY and SVGAGI (reference sequence). The CDR3 spells CASFATGNLHEQYF. Here the CDR3 DNA reads TGTGCCAGTTTTGCAACAGGGAATCTCCACGAGCAGTACTTC.

The chain links TRBV19 to TRBJ2-7, with unresolved D. The V gene's germline CDR1 is LNHDA and CDR2 SQIVND (reference sequence). This CDR3 has 14 amino acids. The V end lost 5 bases, the J end lost 0 bases, and 11 bases lay between the germline ends. The CDR3: CASSPGYGSYEQYF. The CDR3 DNA reads as TGTGCCAGTAGTCCCGGTTACGGCTCCTACGAGCAGTACTTC.

V is TRBV5-1 and J is TRBJ2-7; TRBD1 matches 11 bases. The CDR3 extends over 14 amino acids. After removal of 3 bases from V and 3 bases from J, the junction contained 2 bases not matched to a gene. Germline CDR1 and CDR2: SGHRS and YFSETQ. This CDR3 reads CASSSGTGGYEQYF. DNA for the CDR3: TGCGCCAGCAGCTCGGGGACAGGGGGCTACGAGCAGTACTTC.

V usage is TRBV28 and J usage is TRBJ2-5; no clear D. Trimming stripped 6 bases from V and 10 bases from J, with 15 bases between. The CDR3 consists of 12 residues. Germline V gene lookup returns CDR1 MDHEN and CDR2 SYDVKM. CDR3 residues: CASSQSKWVQYF. The CDR3 DNA reads as TGTGCCAGCAGCCAGTCTAAGTGGGTCCAGTACTTC.

CDR3 nucleotide sequence: TGCGCCAGCAGCCAATTGGGGACGGATCCCTACGAGCAGTACTTC. This gives the protein CASSQLGTDPYEQYF. This rearrangement joins TRBV4-1 to TRBJ2-7; D is tentatively TRBD1 or TRBD2 (5 bases each). CDR3 size: 15 residues. The V gene's germline CDR1 is MGHRA and CDR2 YSYEKL. With 2 bases removed from V and 2 bases from J, the gap between germline ends came to 13 bases.

The rearrangement uses TRBV6-5 and TRBJ1-1; D call uncertain. V lost 2 bases and J 6 bases, leaving 10 bases between the germline ends. This CDR3 spans 13 amino acids. The V gene's germline CDR1 is MNHEY and CDR2 SVGAGI. The CDR3 sequence: CASSYDVVSEAFF. The DNA for the CDR3 is TGTGCCAGCAGTTACGATGTGGTTTCTGAAGCTTTCTTT.

This clone was counted between two and nine times. The chain uses TRBV27 and TRBJ1-2; a possible D gene is TRBD1 (5 bases). The CDR3 length is 15 residues. The germline V gene has CDR1 MNHEY and CDR2 SMNVEV (reference sequence). V lost 4 bases and J lost 0, with 12 bases in between. CDR3 in amino acids: CASSSLQGPNYGYTF. CDR3 in DNA: TGTGCCAGCAGTTCCCTCCAGGGCCCTAACTATGGCTACACCTTC.

This clone was counted a few times. This chain links TRBV27 with TRBJ2-7; TRBD1 is a possible D gene (5 bases). Germline CDR1 is MNHEY and CDR2 is SMNVEV (reference sequence). The CDR3 runs to 14 residues. V shed 6 bases and J shed 3 bases, with 15 bases lying between them. The CDR3 DNA reads TGTGCCAGCAGCTATCTGGGGCAGAACTACGAGCAGTACTTC. It specifies CASSYLGQNYEQYF.

J is TRBJ2-1 and V is TRBV7-9; D perhaps matches TRBD1 (5 bases). The CDR3 covers 15 residues. V lost 3 bases and J lost 5, with 14 bases in between. Germline assignment: CDR1 SEHNR and CDR2 FQNEAQ (reference sequence). In DNA, the CDR3 is TGTGCCAGCAGCTTTCCTCTAGGGGCGCACAATGAGCAGTTCTTC. As protein: CASSFPLGAHNEQFF.

The rearrangement uses TRBV28 and TRBJ2-7; D remains ambiguous. Trimming pared 3 bases from V and 3 bases from J, leaving 12 bases between. The germline CDR1 and CDR2 sequences are MDHEN and SYDVKM. The CDR3 covers 14 residues. The CDR3 sequence is CASSLAQQVYEQYF. CDR3 coding DNA: TGTGCCAGCAGTTTGGCACAGCAAGTCTACGAGCAGTACTTC.

V gene TRBV19 combines with J gene TRBJ2-1; D gene unclear. CDR1 LNHDA and CDR2 SQIVND come from the germline V gene (reference sequence). The V end lost 3 bases, the J end lost 5 bases, and 8 bases lay between the germline ends. The CDR3 has 13 residues. The CDR3 protein is CASSILGNNEQFF. The DNA for the CDR3 is TGTGCCAGTAGTATTCTGGGGAACAATGAGCAGTTCTTC.

The CDR3 region has the DNA TGTGCCAGCAGCTACACAGGGGGCAACTATGGCTACACCTTC. Encoded protein: CASSYTGGNYGYTF. The chain combines TRBV27 with TRBJ1-2, with 9 bases aligning to TRBD1. V lost 6 bases to trimming and J lost 2 bases; unmatched junction nucleotides: 4. CDR1 MNHEY and CDR2 SMNVEV come from the germline V gene (reference sequence). There are 14 residues in the CDR3.

J is TRBJ2-1 and V is TRBV7-9; D could derive from TRBD1 or TRBD2 (5 bases each). CDR1 and CDR2 (germline): SEHNR, FQNEAQ (reference sequence). Between the trimmed V and J ends, which lost 4 bases and 4 bases, there was a span of 11 bases. CDR3 length: 14 residues. DNA of the CDR3: TGTGCCAGCAGCTCCGGGACCCTGTACAATGAGCAGTTCTTC. Protein: CASSSGTLYNEQFF.

V gene TRBV6-6 combines with J gene TRBJ2-1; TRBD1 is a possible D gene (5 bases). CDR3 length: 14 amino acids. Trimming stripped 4 bases from V and 5 bases from J, with 12 bases between. The germline V gene has CDR1 MNHNY and CDR2 SVGAGI (reference sequence). The CDR3 protein is CASSLTDSNNEQFF. CDR3 DNA sequence: TGTGCCAGCAGTTTAACCGACAGCAACAATGAGCAGTTCTTC.

This chain uses TRBV11-2 with TRBJ2-7, with D perhaps matching TRBD1 or TRBD2 (5 bases each). Germline V CDR1 and CDR2: SGHAT, FQNNGV. The CDR3 sequence is 13 residues long. The V end lost 5 bases, the J end lost 3 bases, and 11 bases lay between the germline ends. The CDR3 reads CASSPGTLYEQYF. CDR3 nucleotide sequence: TGTGCCAGCAGCCCCGGGACCCTCTACGAGCAGTACTTC. Looking up the rest from reference TRBV11-2 and TRBJ2-7 gives the full variable domain: EAGVAQSPRYKIIEKRQSVAFWCNPISGHATLYWYQQILGQGPKLLIQFQNNGVVDDSQLPKDRFSAERLKGVDSTLKIQPAKLEDSAVYLCASSPGTLYEQYFGPGTRLTVT.

This clone was counted a single time. This CDR3 is CASLKGEWSYNEQFF. The CDR3 DNA reads TGTGCCAGCTTAAAAGGGGAGTGGTCCTACAATGAGCAGTTCTTC. V gene TRBV7-8 combines with J gene TRBJ2-1, with D perhaps matching TRBD1 or TRBD2 (5 bases each). CDR3 size: 15 residues. Germline V gene sequence: CDR1 SGHVS, CDR2 FQNEAQ. V lost 8 bases to trimming and J lost 1 base, with 15 bases between them.

The V call is TRBV27, the J call TRBJ2-1, with D unresolved. The length of the CDR3 is 14 residues. V was cut by 3 bases and J by 0 bases, with 6 bases left in between. The germline gives CDR1 MNHEY, CDR2 SMNVEV (reference sequence). The CDR3 sequence: CASSFLNSYNEQFF. As DNA, the CDR3 is TGTGCCAGCAGTTTCTTGAACTCCTACAATGAGCAGTTCTTC.

The V call is TRBV7-9, the J call TRBJ2-7, with 7 nucleotides matching TRBD1. Germline CDR1 is SEHNR and CDR2 is FQNEAQ (reference sequence). This CDR3 spans 15 amino acids. Trimming took 5 bases from V and 2 from J; bases not matched to a gene: 9. The CDR3 sequence is CASSDSYRGTYEQYF. As DNA, the CDR3 is TGTGCCAGCAGCGACTCATACAGGGGAACCTACGAGCAGTACTTC.

The sample holds one count of this clone. J is TRBJ2-1 and V is TRBV4-1; no clear D gene. The CDR3 loop spans 15 amino acids. The germline gives CDR1 MGHRA, CDR2 YSYEKL. V lost 0 bases and J 0 bases, leaving 6 bases between the germline ends. The CDR3 spells CASSQEGNSYNEQFF. Here the CDR3 DNA reads TGCGCCAGCAGCCAAGAGGGAAACTCCTACAATGAGCAGTTCTTC.

The chain joins TRBV7-9 to TRBJ2-1; 11 positions agree with TRBD2. Germline CDR1 SEHNR, CDR2 FQNEAQ (reference sequence). V was pared by 6 bases and J by 3 bases, with 13 bases of the junction left unmatched. This CDR3 contains 18 residues. The CDR3 region has the DNA TGTGCCAGCAGTGGCGGGACTAGCGGAGAGGGGGGCTACAATGAGCAGTTCTTC. Translation gives CASSGGTSGEGGYNEQFF.

CDR3 sequence: CASRAGTSGTYNEQFF. The CDR3 region has the DNA TGTGCCAGCAGGGCCGGGACTAGCGGGACCTACAATGAGCAGTTCTTC. The V call is TRBV2, the J call TRBJ2-1; TRBD2 matches 13 bases. V was clipped by 6 bases and J by 2 bases; unmatched bases: 4. The CDR3 extends over 16 amino acids. Germline CDR1 and CDR2: SNHLY and FYNNEI. Supplemented by reference TRBV2 and TRBJ2-1, the full variable domain reads EPEVTQTPSHQVTQMGQEVILRCVPISNHLYFYWYRQILGQKVEFLVSFYNNEISEKSEIFDDQFSVERPDGSNFTLKIRSTKLEDSAMYFCASRAGTSGTYNEQFFGPGTRLTVL.

The chain is built from TRBV7-9 and TRBJ2-7; 7 bases are a match to TRBD1. V dropped 4 bases and J dropped 3; count of bases not matched to a gene: 15. The length of the CDR3 is 17 residues. From germline, CDR1 is SEHNR and CDR2 FQNEAQ (reference sequence). CDR3 sequence reads: CASSSIEGASDIYEQYF. The CDR3, as DNA: TGTGCCAGCAGCTCAATAGAGGGGGCATCGGATATCTACGAGCAGTACTTC.

The chain employs TRBV27 and TRBJ2-7; D may be TRBD1 (6 bases). V shed 0 bases and J shed 5 bases, with 11 bases lying between them. Per the germline V gene, CDR1 is MNHEY and CDR2 is SMNVEV (reference sequence). The CDR3 loop spans 14 amino acids. The CDR3 nucleotides are TGTGCCAGCAGTTTATCAGGGGGTTGGAACGAGCAGTACTTC. Amino acid sequence: CASSLSGGWNEQYF.

The chain uses TRBV19 and TRBJ1-1, with no clear D. There are 16 residues in the CDR3. The V gene lost 2 bases and the J gene lost 0 bases, with 13 bases spanning the gap. Germline V gene data show CDR1 as LNHDA and CDR2 as SQIVND (reference sequence). The CDR3 is CASSIRSSPMNTEAFF. CDR3 DNA: TGTGCCAGTAGTATACGATCCAGCCCCATGAACACTGAAGCTTTCTTT.

The genes are TRBV2 and TRBJ2-5; 11 positions agree with TRBD1. Germline V CDR1 and CDR2: SNHLY, FYNNEI. This CDR3 contains 16 residues. The CDR3 DNA reads TGTGCTCTCAGCAAGGGACAGGGGGTGAATATTGAGACCCAGTACTTC. Translation gives CALSKGQGVNIETQYF.

This clone was seen a handful of times. The junction does not match germline at one end; this may be a read error. The J gene is TRBJ2-1, the V gene TRBV7-7, with 11 bases aligning to TRBD1. The CDR3 has 14 residues. Per germline, CDR1 SSHAT and CDR2 FNYEAQ (reference sequence). The CDR3 is CASSPGQGAREQFF. The CDR3 DNA reads as TGTGCTAGCAGCCCCGGACAGGGGGCGCGTGAGCAGTTCTTC.

The CDR3 sequence is CASSRGLAEAFF. The CDR3, as DNA: TGTGCCAGCAGTAGAGGGCTAGCTGAAGCTTTCTTT. The chain uses TRBV28 and TRBJ1-1; D is uncertain. CDR1 MDHEN and CDR2 SYDVKM come from the germline V gene. Trimming removed 5 bases from V and 6 bases from J, with 10 bases in between. The CDR3 contains 12 residues.